The 5 T cell receptor beta chains below were found in one sample sequenced in a study of prognosis after radiotherapy for stage I lung cancer. Genomic DNA was subjected to two-round multiplex PCR for amplification of TCR beta CDR3. TRBV and TRBJ genes each had their own specific primers in first-round PCR. Each CDR3 protein gets one entry after TCRdb re-called the multiplex PCR reads with MiXCR. Of about 19,000 distinct CDR3 sequences listed, 40% to 55% are singletons. The sequencing used PBMCs, collected before or after stereotactic body radiation therapy (not recorded which). The receptors shown here come from a donor over 45 with non-small cell lung cancer.

V and J are TRBV5-1 and TRBJ2-1; 8 positions agree with TRBD2. The germline CDR1 and CDR2 sequences are SGHRS and YFSETQ. The V segment lost 4 bases and the J segment 4 bases; nucleotides outside the gene matches: 16. The CDR3 has 18 residues. The CDR3 region is CASSRGLVDWGAYNEQFF. The CDR3 nucleotides are TGCGCCAGCAGCAGGGGACTAGTGGATTGGGGAGCGTACAATGAGCAGTTCTTC.

This clonotype has a count of ten or more. The chain has TRBV27 and TRBJ2-7; 10 bases line up with TRBD2. CDR3 length: 15 residues. Germline lookup yields CDR1 MNHEY and CDR2 SMNVEV (reference sequence). Trimming cost V 2 bases and J 2 bases; bases outside gene matches: 3. The CDR3 DNA follows: TGTGCCAGCAGTTTAGGAGCGGGAGGGCCCTACGAGCAGTACTTC. It encodes CASSLGAGGPYEQYF.

The V and J genes are TRBV6-4 and TRBJ2-7, with D hard to call. The CDR3 consists of 13 residues. Trimming left V 6 bases short and J 7 bases short, with 16 bases between. Germline V gene sequence: CDR1 MRHNA, CDR2 SNTAGT. Here the CDR3 reads CASSRWSAMEQYF. For the CDR3, the DNA is TGTGCCAGCAGCAGATGGTCAGCCATGGAGCAGTACTTC.

The rearrangement links TRBV11-3 to TRBJ1-6, with 7 bases identical to TRBD1. V lost 7 bases to trimming and J lost 4 bases; unmatched junction nucleotides: 4. The germline gives CDR1 SGHNT, CDR2 YENEEA. CDR3 size: 14 residues. CDR3 region: CASTLTGYNSPLHF. In nucleotides, the CDR3 is TGTGCCAGCACTTTGACAGGGTATAATTCACCCCTCCACTTT.

The table lists this clonotype with many counts. This sequence joins TRBV20-1 and TRBJ2-7; TRBD1 matches 8 bases. CDR3 length equals 15 residues. The trim removed 0 bases at V and 7 bases at J, leaving 11 bases unmatched. Per the germline V gene, CDR1 is DFQATT and CDR2 is SNEGSKA (reference sequence). DNA for the CDR3: TGCAGTGCTAGAGATCGCGGCAGGGGGCGAGGGGAGCAGTACTTC. Translation: CSARDRGRGRGEQYF.